These 6 T cell receptor beta chains share one sample of origin, sequenced in a study of blood T cell repertoires in COVID-19. Libraries were prepared by immunoSEQ multiplex PCR; TCRdb keeps only in-frame clonotypes and omits some of them. The data hold about 370,000 clones, with around 91% observed a single time. The specimen sequenced was PBMCs or T cells enriched from blood (not recorded which). The receptors were sampled from a man younger than 30 who had recovered from COVID-19.

The rearrangement joins TRBV3-1 (or the pseudogene TRBV3-2) to TRBJ1-1; D is undetermined. This CDR3 is 16 amino acids long. V gave up 1 base and J gave up 4 bases, with 16 bases separating them. Germline V gives CDR1 LGHDT, CDR2 YNNKEL (reference sequence). CDR3 coding DNA: TGTGCCAGCAGCCAAGCGGGTAGCGGAACGGGCACTGAAGCTTTCTTT. It codes for CASSQAGSGTGTEAFF.

In this sample, this clone turned up a few times. The CDR3 DNA follows: TGCGCCAGCAGCGCCGGACAGGGGCAAGAGACCCAGTACTTC. It yields the protein CASSAGQGQETQYF. The chain has TRBV5-1 and TRBJ2-5, with TRBD1 identical over 9 bases. Trimming cost V 4 bases and J 2 bases; bases outside gene matches: 3. Per germline, CDR1 SGHRS and CDR2 YFSETQ. The CDR3 runs to 14 residues.

The J gene is TRBJ1-2, the V gene TRBV30, with TRBD1 identical over 7 bases. This CDR3 is 15 amino acids long. Trimming took 4 bases from V and 4 from J; bases not matched to a gene: 12. The V gene's germline CDR1 is GTSNPN and CDR2 SVGIG (reference sequence). CDR3 protein: CAWTPWGRGSYGYTF. CDR3 in DNA: TGTGCCTGGACGCCGTGGGGCAGGGGGTCCTATGGCTACACCTTC.

This sequence joins TRBV7-9 and TRBJ2-3, with D possibly TRBD1 on 5 matching bases. Per germline, CDR1 SEHNR and CDR2 FQNEAQ (reference sequence). Deletions cut 1 base from V and 4 bases from J, with 12 bases between. This CDR3 has 15 residues. In DNA form, the CDR3 reads TGTGCCAGCAGCTTAGTAATTGGACAAGCAGATACGCAGTATTTT. Its translation: CASSLVIGQADTQYF.

Only one count was recorded for this clone. The rearrangement joins TRBV9 to TRBJ1-5, with 7 bases lining up with TRBD1. The CDR3 has 15 residues. CDR1 and CDR2 from the germline V gene are SGDLS and YYNGEE. V was pared by 0 bases and J by 6 bases, with 6 bases of the junction left unmatched. The CDR3 nucleotides are TGTGCCAGCAGCGTAGATCCAGGGGGGAGTCAGCCCCAGCATTTT. Translation gives CASSVDPGGSQPQHF.

The CDR3 sequence is CASSYDRDSLWGQFF. CDR3 nucleotide sequence: TGTGCCAGCAGTTACGACAGGGACTCCCTCTGGGGGCAGTTCTTC. The chain joins TRBV6-5 to TRBJ2-1; possible D gene TRBD1, 7 bases. Trimming stripped 2 bases from V and 12 bases from J, with 20 bases between. Germline CDR1 MNHEY, CDR2 SVGAGI. The CDR3 sequence is 15 residues long.